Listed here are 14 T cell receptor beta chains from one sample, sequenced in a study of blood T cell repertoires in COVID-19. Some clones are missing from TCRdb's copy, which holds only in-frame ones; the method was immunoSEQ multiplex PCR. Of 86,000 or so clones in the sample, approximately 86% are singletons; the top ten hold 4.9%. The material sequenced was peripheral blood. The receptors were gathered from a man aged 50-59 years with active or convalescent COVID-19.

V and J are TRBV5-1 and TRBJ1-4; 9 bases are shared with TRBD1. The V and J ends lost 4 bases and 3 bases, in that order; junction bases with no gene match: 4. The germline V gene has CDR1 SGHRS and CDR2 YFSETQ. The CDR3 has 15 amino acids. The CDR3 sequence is CASSKRTGANEKLFF. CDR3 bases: TGCGCCAGCAGCAAGAGGACAGGGGCTAATGAAAAACTGTTTTTT.

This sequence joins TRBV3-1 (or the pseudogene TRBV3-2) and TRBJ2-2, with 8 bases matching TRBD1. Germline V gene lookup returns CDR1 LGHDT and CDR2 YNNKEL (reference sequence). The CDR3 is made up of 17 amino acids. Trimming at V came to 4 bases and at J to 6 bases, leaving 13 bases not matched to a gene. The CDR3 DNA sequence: TGTGCCAGCAGCCCGGACAGGAGCAGGGGGCTGGCCGGGGAGCTGTTTTTT. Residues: CASSPDRSRGLAGELFF.

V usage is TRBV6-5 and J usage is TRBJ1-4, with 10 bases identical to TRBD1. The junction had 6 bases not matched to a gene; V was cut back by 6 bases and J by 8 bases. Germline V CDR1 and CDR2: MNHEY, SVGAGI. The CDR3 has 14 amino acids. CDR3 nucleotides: TGTGCCAGCAGGGCCGGGACAGGGGTCGAAAAACTGTTTTTT. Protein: CASRAGTGVEKLFF.

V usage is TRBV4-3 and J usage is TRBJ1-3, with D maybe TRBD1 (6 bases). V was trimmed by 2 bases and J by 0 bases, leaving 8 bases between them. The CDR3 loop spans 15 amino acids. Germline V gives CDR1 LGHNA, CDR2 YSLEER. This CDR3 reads CASSQTGYSGNTIYF. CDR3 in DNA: TGCGCCAGCAGCCAAACAGGGTACTCTGGAAACACCATATATTTT.

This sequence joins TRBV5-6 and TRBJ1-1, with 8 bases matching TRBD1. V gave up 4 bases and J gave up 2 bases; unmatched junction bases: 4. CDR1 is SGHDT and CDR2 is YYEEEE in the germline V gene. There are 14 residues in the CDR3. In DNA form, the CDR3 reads TGTGCCAGCAGCCAAACAGGGGGTAACACTGAAGCTTTCTTT. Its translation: CASSQTGGNTEAFF.

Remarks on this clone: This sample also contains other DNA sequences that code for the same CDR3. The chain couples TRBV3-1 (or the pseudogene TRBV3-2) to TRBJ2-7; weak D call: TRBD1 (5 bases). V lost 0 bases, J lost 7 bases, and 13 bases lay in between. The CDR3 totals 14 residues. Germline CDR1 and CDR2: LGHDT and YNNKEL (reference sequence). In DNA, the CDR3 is TGTGCCAGCAGCCAAGACCCCCAGGGTCGTGAGCAGTACTTC. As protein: CASSQDPQGREQYF.

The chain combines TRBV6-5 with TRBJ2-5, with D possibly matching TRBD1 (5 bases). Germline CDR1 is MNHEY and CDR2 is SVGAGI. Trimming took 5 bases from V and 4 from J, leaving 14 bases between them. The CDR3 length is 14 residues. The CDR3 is CASSHKGRPETQYF. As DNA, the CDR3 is TGTGCCAGCAGTCACAAGGGGCGCCCAGAGACCCAGTACTTC.

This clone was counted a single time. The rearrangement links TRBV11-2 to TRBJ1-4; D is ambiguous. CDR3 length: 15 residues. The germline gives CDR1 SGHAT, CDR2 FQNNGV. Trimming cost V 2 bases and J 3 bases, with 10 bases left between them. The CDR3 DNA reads TGTGCCAGCAGCTTAATTGGGGAGTCTAATGAAAAACTGTTTTTT. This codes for CASSLIGESNEKLFF.

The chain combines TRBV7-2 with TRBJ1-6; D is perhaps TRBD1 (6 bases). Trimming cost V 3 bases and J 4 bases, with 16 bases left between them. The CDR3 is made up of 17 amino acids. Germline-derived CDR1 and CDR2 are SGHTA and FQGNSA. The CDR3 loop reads CASSFEQGAPYNSPLHF. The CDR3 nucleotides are TGTGCCAGCAGCTTTGAACAGGGAGCCCCTTATAATTCACCCCTCCACTTT.

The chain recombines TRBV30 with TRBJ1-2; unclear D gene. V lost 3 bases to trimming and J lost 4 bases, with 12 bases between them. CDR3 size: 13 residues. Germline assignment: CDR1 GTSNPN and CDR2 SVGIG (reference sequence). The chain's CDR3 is CAWRAGGLYGYTF. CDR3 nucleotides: TGTGCCTGGAGGGCGGGCGGACTCTATGGCTACACCTTC.

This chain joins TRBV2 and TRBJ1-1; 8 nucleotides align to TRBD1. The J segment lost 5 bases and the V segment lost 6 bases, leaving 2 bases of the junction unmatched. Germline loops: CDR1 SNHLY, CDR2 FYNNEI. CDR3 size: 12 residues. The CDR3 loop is CASRGQGTEAFF. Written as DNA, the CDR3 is TGTGCCAGCAGAGGACAGGGAACTGAAGCTTTCTTT.

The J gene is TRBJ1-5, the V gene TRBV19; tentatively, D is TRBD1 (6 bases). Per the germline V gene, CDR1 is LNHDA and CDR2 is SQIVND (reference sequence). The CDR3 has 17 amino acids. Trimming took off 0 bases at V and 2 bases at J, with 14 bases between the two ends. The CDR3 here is CASSIERGAPGNQPQHF. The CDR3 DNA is TGTGCCAGTAGTATAGAACGGGGGGCTCCGGGCAATCAGCCCCAGCATTTT.

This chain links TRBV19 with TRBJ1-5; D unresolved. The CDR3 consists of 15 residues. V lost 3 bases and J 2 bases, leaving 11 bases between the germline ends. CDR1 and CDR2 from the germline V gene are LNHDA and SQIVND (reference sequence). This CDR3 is CASSIQRLGNQPQHF. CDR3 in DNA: TGTGCCAGTAGTATCCAGCGGCTGGGCAATCAGCCCCAGCATTTT.

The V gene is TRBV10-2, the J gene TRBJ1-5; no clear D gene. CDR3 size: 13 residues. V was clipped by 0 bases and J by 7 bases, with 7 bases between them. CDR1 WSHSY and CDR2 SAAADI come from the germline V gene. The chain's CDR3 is CASSESARQPQHF. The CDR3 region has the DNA TGCGCCAGCAGTGAGTCCGCCAGGCAGCCCCAGCATTTT.